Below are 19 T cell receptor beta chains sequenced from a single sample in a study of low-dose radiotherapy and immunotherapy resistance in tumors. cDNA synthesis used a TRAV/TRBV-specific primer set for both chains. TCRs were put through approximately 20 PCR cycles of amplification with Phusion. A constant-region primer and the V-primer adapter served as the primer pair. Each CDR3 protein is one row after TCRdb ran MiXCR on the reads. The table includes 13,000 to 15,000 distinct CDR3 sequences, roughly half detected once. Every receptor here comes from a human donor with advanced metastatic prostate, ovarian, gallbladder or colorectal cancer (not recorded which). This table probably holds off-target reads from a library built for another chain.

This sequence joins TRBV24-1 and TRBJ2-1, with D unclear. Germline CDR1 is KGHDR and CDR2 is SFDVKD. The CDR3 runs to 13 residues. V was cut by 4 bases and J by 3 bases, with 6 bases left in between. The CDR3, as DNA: TGTGCCACCAGTGACCAGGACTACAATGAGCAGTTCTTC. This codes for CATSDQDYNEQFF.

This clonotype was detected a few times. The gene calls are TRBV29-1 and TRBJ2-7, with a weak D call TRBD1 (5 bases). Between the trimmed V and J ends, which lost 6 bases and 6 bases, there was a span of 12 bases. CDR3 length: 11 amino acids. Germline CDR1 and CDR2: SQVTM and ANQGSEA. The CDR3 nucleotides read TGCAGCGTCCAGGGTTCAGGCGAGCAGTACTTC. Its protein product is CSVQGSGEQYF.

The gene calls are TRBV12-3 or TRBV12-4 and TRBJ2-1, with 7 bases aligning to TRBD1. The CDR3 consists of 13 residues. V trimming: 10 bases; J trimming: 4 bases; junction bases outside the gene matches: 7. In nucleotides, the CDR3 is TGTGCCACCCAAACAGGGGCATACAATGAGCAGTTCTTC. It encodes CATQTGAYNEQFF.

The CDR3 loop reads CASGGRDRVSNEQFF. CDR3 DNA: TGTGCCAGCGGGGGAAGGGACAGGGTATCCAATGAGCAGTTCTTC. V is TRBV7-2 and J is TRBJ2-1; 9 nucleotides align to TRBD1. The CDR3 runs 15 residues. In germline, CDR1 is SGHTA, CDR2 FQGNSA. V dropped 8 bases and J dropped 6; count of bases not matched to a gene: 11.

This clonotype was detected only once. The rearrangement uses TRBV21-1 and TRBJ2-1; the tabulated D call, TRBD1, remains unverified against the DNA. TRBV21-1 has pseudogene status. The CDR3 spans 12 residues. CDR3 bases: TGTGCCAGCGAACAGGGGGCCTATGAGCAGTTCTTC. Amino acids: CASEQGAYEQFF.

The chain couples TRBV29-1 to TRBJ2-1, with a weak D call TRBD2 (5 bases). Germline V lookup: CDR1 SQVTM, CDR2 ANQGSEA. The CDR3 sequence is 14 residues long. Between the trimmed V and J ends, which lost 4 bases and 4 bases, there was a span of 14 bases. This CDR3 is CSVGTGSVYNEQFF. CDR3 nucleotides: TGCAGCGTTGGAACGGGGTCCGTTTACAATGAGCAGTTCTTC.

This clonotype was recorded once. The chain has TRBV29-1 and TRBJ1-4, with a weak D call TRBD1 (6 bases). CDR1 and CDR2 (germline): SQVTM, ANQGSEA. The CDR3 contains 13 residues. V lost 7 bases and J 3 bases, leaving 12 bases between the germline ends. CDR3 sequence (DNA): TGCAGCGCCCGGGGACAACCTAATGAAAAACTGTTTTTT. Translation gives CSARGQPNEKLFF.

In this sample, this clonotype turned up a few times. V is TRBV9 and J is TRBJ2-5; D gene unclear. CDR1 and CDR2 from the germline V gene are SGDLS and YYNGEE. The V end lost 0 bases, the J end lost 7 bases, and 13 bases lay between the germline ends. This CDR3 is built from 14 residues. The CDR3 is CASSVGSTPTTQYF. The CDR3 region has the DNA TGTGCCAGCAGCGTAGGATCGACTCCTACGACCCAGTACTTC. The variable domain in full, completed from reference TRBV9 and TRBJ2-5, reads DSGVTQTPKHLITATGQRVTLRCSPRSGDLSVYWYQQSLDQGLQFLIQYYNGEERAKGNILERFSAQQFPDLHSELNLSSLELGDSALYFCASSVGSTPTTQYFGPGTRLLVL.

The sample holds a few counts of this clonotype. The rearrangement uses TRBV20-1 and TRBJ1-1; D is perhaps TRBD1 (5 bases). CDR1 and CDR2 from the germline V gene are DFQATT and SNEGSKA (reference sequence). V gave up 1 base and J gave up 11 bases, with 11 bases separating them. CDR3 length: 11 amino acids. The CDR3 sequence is CSARGDSWAFF. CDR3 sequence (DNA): TGCAGTGCTAGAGGGGACTCATGGGCTTTCTTT.

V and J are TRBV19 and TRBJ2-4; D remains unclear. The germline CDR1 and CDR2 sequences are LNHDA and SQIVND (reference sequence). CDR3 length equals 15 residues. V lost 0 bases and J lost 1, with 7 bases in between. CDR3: CASSIDRVAKNIQYF. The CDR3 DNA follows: TGTGCCAGTAGTATAGATCGGGTTGCCAAAAACATTCAGTACTTC. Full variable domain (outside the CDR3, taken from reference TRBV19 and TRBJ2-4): DGGITQSPKYLFRKEGQNVTLSCEQNLNHDAMYWYRQDPGQGLRLIYYSQIVNDFQKGDIAEGYSVSREKKESFPLTVTSAQKNPTAFYLCASSIDRVAKNIQYFGAGTRLSVL.

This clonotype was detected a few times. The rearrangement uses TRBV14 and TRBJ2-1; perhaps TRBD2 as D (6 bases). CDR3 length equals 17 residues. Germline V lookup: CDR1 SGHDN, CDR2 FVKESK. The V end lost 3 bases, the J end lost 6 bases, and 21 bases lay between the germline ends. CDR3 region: CASSQGRGGLQSNEQFF. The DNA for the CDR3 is TGTGCCAGCAGCCAGGGGCGGGGAGGCCTTCAAAGCAATGAGCAGTTCTTC.

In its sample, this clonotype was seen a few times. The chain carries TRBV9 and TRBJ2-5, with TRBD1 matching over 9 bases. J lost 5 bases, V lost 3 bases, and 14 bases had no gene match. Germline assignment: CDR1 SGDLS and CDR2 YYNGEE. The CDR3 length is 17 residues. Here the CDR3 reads CASSALPTTGGRETQYF. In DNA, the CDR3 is TGTGCCAGCAGCGCCCTACCTACAACAGGGGGCCGGGAGACCCAGTACTTC.

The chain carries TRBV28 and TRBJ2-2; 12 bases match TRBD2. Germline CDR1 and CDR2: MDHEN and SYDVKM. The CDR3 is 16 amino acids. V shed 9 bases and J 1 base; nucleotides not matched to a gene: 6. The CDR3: CARLGLAGMNTGELFF. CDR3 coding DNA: TGTGCCAGACTAGGACTAGCGGGAATGAACACCGGGGAGCTGTTTTTT.

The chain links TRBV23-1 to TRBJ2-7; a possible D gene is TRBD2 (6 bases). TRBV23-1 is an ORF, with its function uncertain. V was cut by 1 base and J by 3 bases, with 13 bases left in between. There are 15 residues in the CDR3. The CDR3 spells CASSQCWEANYEQYF. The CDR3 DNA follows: TGCGCCAGCAGTCAATGCTGGGAGGCAAACTACGAGCAGTACTTC.

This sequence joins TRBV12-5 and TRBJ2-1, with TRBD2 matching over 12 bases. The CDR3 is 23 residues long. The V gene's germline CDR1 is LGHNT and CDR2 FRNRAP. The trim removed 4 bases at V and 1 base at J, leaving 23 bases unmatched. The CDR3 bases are TGTGCTAGTGGTTCCCAGACTAGCGGGGGACTCCTCCTGAGAGGAGTATCCTACAATGAGCAGTTCTTC. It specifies CASGSQTSGGLLLRGVSYNEQFF.

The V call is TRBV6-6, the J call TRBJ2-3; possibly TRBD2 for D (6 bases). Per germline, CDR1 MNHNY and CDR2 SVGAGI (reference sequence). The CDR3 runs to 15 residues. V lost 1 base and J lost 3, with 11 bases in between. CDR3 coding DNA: TGTGCCAGCAGTTACTTCCAGGGAGGTACAGATACGCAGTATTTT. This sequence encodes CASSYFQGGTDTQYF.

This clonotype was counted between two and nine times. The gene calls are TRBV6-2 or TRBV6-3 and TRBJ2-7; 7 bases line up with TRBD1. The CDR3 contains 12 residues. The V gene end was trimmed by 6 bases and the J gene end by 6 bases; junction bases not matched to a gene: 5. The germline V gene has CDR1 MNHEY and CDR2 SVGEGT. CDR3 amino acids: CASRRQGSEQYF. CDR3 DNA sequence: TGTGCCAGCAGGAGACAGGGCTCCGAGCAGTACTTC.

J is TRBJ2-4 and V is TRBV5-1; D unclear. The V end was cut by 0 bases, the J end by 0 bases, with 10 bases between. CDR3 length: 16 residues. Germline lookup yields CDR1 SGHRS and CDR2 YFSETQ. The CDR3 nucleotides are TGCGCCAGCAGCTTGGCCGATACTCTAGCCAAAAACATTCAGTACTTC. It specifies CASSLADTLAKNIQYF.

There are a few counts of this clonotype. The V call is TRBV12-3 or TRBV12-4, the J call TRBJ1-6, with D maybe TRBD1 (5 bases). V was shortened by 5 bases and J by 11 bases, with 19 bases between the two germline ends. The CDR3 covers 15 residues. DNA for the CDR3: TGTGCCAGCAGTCTCAACCCGGGACGATCTGCACCCCTCCACTTT. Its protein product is CASSLNPGRSAPLHF.